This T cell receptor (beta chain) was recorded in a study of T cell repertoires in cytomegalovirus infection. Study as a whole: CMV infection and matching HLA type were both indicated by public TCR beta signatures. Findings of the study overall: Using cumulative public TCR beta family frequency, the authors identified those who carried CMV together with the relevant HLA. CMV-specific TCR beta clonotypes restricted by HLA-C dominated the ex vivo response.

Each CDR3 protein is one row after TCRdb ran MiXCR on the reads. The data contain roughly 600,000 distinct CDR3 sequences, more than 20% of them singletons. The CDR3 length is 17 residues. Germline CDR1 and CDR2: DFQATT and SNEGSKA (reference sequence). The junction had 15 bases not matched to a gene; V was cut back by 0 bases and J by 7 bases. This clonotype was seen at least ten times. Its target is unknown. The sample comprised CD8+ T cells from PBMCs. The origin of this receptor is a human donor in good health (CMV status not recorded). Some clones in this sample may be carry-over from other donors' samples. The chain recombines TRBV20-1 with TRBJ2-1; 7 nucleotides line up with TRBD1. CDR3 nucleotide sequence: TGCAGTGCTAGAGATGTAGTAAGAGGGGGCAATCGGAATGAGCAGTTCTTC. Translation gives CSARDVVRGGNRNEQFF.